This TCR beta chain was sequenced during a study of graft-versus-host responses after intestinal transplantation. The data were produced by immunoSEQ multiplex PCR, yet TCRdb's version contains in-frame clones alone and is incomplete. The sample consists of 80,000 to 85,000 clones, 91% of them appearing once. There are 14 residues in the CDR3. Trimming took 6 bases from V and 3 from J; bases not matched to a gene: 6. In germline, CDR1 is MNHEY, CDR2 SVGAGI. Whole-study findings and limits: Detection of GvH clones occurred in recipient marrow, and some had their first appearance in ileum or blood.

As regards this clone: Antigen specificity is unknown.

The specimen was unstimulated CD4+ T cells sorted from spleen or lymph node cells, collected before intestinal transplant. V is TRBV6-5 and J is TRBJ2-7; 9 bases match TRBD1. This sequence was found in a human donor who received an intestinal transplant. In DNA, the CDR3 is TGTGCCAGCAGCCTCAAGGGACAGGGCTACGAGCAGTACTTC. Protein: CASSLKGQGYEQYF.